The rows below give T cell receptor beta chains drawn from one sample of a study of T cells after posttransplantation cyclophosphamide. Profiling relied on immunoSEQ multiplex PCR, and the TCRdb table lists in-frame clones only, not all of them. Here the sample spans 30,000 to 40,000 clones, around 90% being singletons. The sample consisted of PBMCs. Receptors were obtained from a middle-aged woman with a blood cancer, CMV-positive, and with a related stem cell donor. Both conserved end residues are part of each CDR3. The D gene is left open where the match is weak. Clone sizes are given selectively: once, few, many, or a class where the clone is expanded.

size: -
J: TRBJ2-3
V: TRBV4-1
D: TRBD2
CDR3: CASSRFAVAGGLGDTQYF
DNA: TGCGCCAGCAGCCGCTTCGCCGTGGCGGGGGGGCTGGGAGATACGCAGTATTTT

size: -
J: TRBJ1-6
V: TRBV5-1
D: -
CDR3: CASSLDRNSPLHF
DNA: TGCGCCAGCAGCTTGGACAGAAATTCACCCCTCCACTTT

size: -
J: TRBJ1-4
V: TRBV19
D: -
CDR3: CASIHRDGEKLFF
DNA: TGTGCCAGTATTCACAGGGATGGGGAAAAACTGTTTTTT

size: -
J: TRBJ2-1
V: TRBV6-5
D: TRBD1
CDR3: CASSPGQDYNEQFF
DNA: TGTGCCAGCAGCCCGGGACAGGACTACAATGAGCAGTTCTTC

size: -
J: TRBJ2-1
V: TRBV5-4
D: -
CDR3: CASSSVPYNEQFF
DNA: TGTGCCAGCAGCTCCGTCCCCTACAATGAGCAGTTCTTC

size: once
J: TRBJ2-1
V: TRBV4-2
D: -
CDR3: CASRQTGGGVYNEQFF
DNA: TGTGCCAGCCGACAAACGGGTGGCGGGGTTTACAATGAGCAGTTCTTC

size: few
J: TRBJ1-4
V: TRBV29-1
D: -
CDR3: CSVARGEKLFF
DNA: TGCAGCGTTGCCAGGGGTGAAAAACTGTTTTTT

size: -
J: TRBJ1-2
V: TRBV6-5
D: TRBD1
CDR3: CASTFRSTGDYGYTF
DNA: TGTGCCAGCACCTTCCGTTCAACAGGGGACTATGGCTACACCTTC

size: -
J: TRBJ2-2
V: TRBV27
D: -
CDR3: CASSLEEGRGTGELFF
DNA: TGTGCCAGCAGTCTAGAAGAAGGAAGAGGCACCGGGGAGCTGTTTTTT

size: once
J: TRBJ2-7
V: TRBV4-1
D: TRBD2
CDR3: CASSRAGLVRGEDEQYF
DNA: TGCGCCAGCAGCCGGGCTGGACTAGTCAGAGGGGAGGACGAGCAGTACTTC

size: -
J: TRBJ2-7
V: TRBV19
D: -
CDR3: CASKGGALDEQYF
DNA: TGTGCCAGTAAAGGGGGGGCTCTGGACGAGCAGTACTTC

size: -
J: TRBJ2-7
V: TRBV2
D: -
CDR3: CASLGLSYEQYF
DNA: TGTGCCAGCCTCGGTCTATCCTACGAGCAGTACTTC

size: -
J: TRBJ2-4
V: TRBV6-1
D: TRBD1
CDR3: CASSGDRGSFLAKNIQYF
DNA: TGTGCCAGCAGTGGAGACAGGGGATCTTTCCTAGCCAAAAACATTCAGTACTTC

size: -
J: TRBJ2-1
V: TRBV19
D: TRBD2
CDR3: CASSYLLAGAYNEQFF
DNA: TGTGCCAGTAGCTACCTTCTAGCGGGGGCCTACAATGAGCAGTTCTTC